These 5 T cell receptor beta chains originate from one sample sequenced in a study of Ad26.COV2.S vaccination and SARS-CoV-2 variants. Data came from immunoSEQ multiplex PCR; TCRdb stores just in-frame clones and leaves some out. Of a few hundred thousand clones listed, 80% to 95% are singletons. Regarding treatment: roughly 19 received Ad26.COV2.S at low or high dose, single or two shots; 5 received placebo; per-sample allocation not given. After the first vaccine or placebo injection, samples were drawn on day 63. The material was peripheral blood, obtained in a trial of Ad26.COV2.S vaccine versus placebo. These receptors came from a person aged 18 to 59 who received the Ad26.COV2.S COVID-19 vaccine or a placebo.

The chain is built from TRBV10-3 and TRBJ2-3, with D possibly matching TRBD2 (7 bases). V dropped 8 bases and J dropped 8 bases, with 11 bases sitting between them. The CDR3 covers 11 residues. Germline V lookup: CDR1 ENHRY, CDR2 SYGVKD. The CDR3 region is CAIGEGGTQYF. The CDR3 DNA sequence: TGTGCCATCGGGGAGGGGGGTACGCAGTATTTT.

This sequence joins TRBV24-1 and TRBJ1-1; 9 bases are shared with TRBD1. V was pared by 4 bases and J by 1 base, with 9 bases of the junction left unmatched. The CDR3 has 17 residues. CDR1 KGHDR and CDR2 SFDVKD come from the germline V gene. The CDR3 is CATSDRDRDGKNTEAFF. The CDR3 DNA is TGTGCCACCAGTGACCGGGACAGGGACGGAAAGAACACTGAAGCTTTCTTT.

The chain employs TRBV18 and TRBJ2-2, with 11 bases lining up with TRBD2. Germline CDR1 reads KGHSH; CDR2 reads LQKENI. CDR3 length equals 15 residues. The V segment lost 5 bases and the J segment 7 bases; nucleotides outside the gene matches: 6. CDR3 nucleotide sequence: TGTGCCAGCTCAGCGACTAGCGGGACGGGCGGGGAGCTGTTTTTT. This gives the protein CASSATSGTGGELFF. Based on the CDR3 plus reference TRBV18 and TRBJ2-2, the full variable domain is NAGVMQNPRHLVRRRGQEARLRCSPMKGHSHVYWYRQLPEEGLKFMVYLQKENIIDESGMPKERFSAEFPKEGPSILRIQQVVRGDSAAYFCASSATSGTGGELFFGEGSRLTVL.

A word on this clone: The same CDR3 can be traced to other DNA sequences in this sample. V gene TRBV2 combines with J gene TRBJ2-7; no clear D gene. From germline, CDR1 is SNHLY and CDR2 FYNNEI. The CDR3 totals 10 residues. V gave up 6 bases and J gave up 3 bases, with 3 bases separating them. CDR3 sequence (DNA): TGTGCCAGCAGGGGCTACGAGCAGTACTTC. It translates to CASRGYEQYF.

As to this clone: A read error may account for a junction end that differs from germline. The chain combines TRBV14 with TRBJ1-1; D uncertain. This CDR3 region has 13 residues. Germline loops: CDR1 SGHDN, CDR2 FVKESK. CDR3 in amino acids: CASSQDLVTESVF. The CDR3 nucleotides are TGTGCCAGCAGCCAAGATCTGGTCACAGAATCTGTCTTT.